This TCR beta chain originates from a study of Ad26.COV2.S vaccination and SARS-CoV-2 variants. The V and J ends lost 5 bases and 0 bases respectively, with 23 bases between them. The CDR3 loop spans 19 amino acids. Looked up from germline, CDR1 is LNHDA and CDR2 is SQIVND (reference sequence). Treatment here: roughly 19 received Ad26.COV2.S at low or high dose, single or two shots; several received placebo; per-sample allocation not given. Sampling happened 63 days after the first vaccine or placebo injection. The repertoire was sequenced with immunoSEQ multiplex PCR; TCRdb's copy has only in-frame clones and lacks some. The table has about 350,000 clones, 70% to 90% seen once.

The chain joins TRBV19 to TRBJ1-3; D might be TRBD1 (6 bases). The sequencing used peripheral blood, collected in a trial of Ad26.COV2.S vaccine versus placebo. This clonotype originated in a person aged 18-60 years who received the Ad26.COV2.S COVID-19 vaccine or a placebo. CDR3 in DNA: TGTGCCAGTAGTCCCCTAGGGGGATACGGGGACCCCTCTGGAAACACCATATATTTT. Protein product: CASSPLGGYGDPSGNTIYF. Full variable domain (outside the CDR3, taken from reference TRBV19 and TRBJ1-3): DGGITQSPKYLFRKEGQNVTLSCEQNLNHDAMYWYRQDPGQGLRLIYYSQIVNDFQKGDIAEGYSVSREKKESFPLTVTSAQKNPTAFYLCASSPLGGYGDPSGNTIYFGEGSWLTVV.